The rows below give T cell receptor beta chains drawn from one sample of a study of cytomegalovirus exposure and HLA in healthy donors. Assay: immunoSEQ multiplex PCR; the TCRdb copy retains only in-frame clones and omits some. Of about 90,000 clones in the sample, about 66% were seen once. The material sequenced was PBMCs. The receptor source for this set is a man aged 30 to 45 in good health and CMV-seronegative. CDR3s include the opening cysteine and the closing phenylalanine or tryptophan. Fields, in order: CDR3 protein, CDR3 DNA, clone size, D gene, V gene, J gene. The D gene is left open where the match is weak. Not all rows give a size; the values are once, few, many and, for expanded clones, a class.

CASSREANYGYTF	TGTGCCAGCAGCCGGGAGGCTAACTATGGCTACACCTTC	NA	NA	TRBV2	TRBJ1-2
CASSEVLEGTEAFF	TGTGCCAGCAGCGAGGTCTTAGAGGGCACTGAAGCTTTCTTT	NA	NA	TRBV7-9	TRBJ1-1
CASSPVRGGQPQHF	TGTGCCAGCTCACCAGTTCGCGGGGGACAGCCCCAGCATTTT	NA	NA	TRBV18	TRBJ1-5
CASSLQDGGGYTF	TGTGCCAGCAGTCTCCAAGACGGAGGGGGCTACACCTTC	NA	NA	TRBV6-5	TRBJ1-2
CASSLEGGGVSKNIQYF	TGTGCCAGCAGCTTAGAGGGCGGGGGTGTGTCCAAAAACATTCAGTACTTC	NA	TRBD2	TRBV7-2	TRBJ2-4
CASSSDRGGNQPQHF	TGTGCCAGCAGCTCGGACAGGGGCGGCAATCAGCCCCAGCATTTT	NA	TRBD1	TRBV7-2	TRBJ1-5
CASSLGTANTGELFF	TGTGCCAGCAGTTTAGGGACAGCGAACACCGGGGAGCTGTTTTTT	NA	TRBD1	TRBV28	TRBJ2-2
CASSAPGTVRTGELFF	TGTGCCAGCAGTGCACCCGGGACAGTACGGACCGGGGAGCTGTTTTTT	NA	TRBD1	TRBV2	TRBJ2-2
CASSLWGTGDLGGYTF	TGTGCCAGCAGTTTATGGGGGACAGGGGACCTTGGGGGCTACACCTTC	NA	TRBD1	TRBV27	TRBJ1-2
CASSLGDTGELFF	TGCGCCAGCAGCTTGGGCGACACCGGGGAGCTGTTTTTT	once	NA	TRBV5-1	TRBJ2-2
CASSLASISNQPQHF	TGTGCCAGCAGCTTGGCCAGTATTAGCAATCAGCCCCAGCATTTT	NA	NA	TRBV5-4	TRBJ1-5
CASSLSRTYEQYF	TGTGCCAGCAGTTTAAGCAGGACCTACGAGCAGTACTTC	once	NA	TRBV28	TRBJ2-7
CASSFVGGAGTEAFF	TGTGCCAGCAGTTTTGTTGGGGGGGCGGGCACTGAAGCTTTCTTT	NA	NA	TRBV27	TRBJ1-1
CASSVATIMAGDTYEQYF	TGTGCCAGCAGCGTAGCTACTATAATGGCGGGGGACACCTACGAGCAGTACTTC	few	NA	TRBV9	TRBJ2-7
CASSLDGGSSTDTQYF	TGTGCCAGCAGCTTAGATGGCGGGTCTAGCACAGATACGCAGTATTTT	NA	NA	TRBV5-4	TRBJ2-3
CASSPLTEAGYNEQFF	TGTGCCAGCTCTCCACTAACAGAGGCGGGTTACAATGAGCAGTTCTTC	NA	NA	TRBV18	TRBJ2-1
CASSLLRGGTRTDTQYF	TGTGCCAGCAGTTTATTGAGGGGCGGGACGAGGACAGATACGCAGTATTTT	NA	NA	TRBV27	TRBJ2-3
CASSQDPRGIAHYNEQFF	TGCGCCAGCAGCCAAGACCCAAGGGGAATCGCACACTACAATGAGCAGTTCTTC	many	NA	TRBV4-1	TRBJ2-1
CASSSSLAGGPPTDTQYF	TGTGCCAGCAGCTCGTCCCTAGCGGGGGGCCCACCCACAGATACGCAGTATTTT	NA	TRBD2	TRBV7-9	TRBJ2-3
CASSLRFRVSNDNEQFF	TGTGCCAGCAGCTTGCGATTTCGGGTGAGCAACGACAATGAGCAGTTCTTC	NA	NA	TRBV5-5	TRBJ2-1
CASSLWSSGNQPQHF	TGTGCCAGCAGTTTATGGAGCAGCGGCAATCAGCCCCAGCATTTT	NA	NA	TRBV28	TRBJ1-5
CSVEVTSYEQYF	TGCAGCGTTGAAGTAACCAGCTACGAGCAGTACTTC	NA	NA	TRBV29-1	TRBJ2-7
CASSRTATQETQYF	TGTGCCAGCAGCCGGACAGCTACTCAAGAGACCCAGTACTTC	NA	NA	TRBV6-1	TRBJ2-5
CASSLGQGVDRGEQYF	TGTGCCAGCAGCCTGGGACAGGGGGTGGACAGGGGCGAGCAGTACTTC	NA	TRBD1	TRBV5-4	TRBJ2-7
CASSQDRRAQVQPQHF	TGCGCCAGCAGCCAAGATCGCAGGGCCCAAGTTCAGCCCCAGCATTTT	NA	NA	TRBV4-1	TRBJ1-5
CASSLGQGLVWGEQFF	TGCGCCAGCAGCTTGGGACAGGGGTTGGTATGGGGTGAGCAGTTCTTC	NA	TRBD1	TRBV5-1	TRBJ2-1
CASSIPAMTGKGQPQHF	TGTGCCAGTAGTATCCCAGCCATGACAGGGAAGGGTCAGCCCCAGCATTTT	few	TRBD1	TRBV19	TRBJ1-5
CASSLTSGRTSGELFF	TGTGCCAGCAGCTTGACTAGCGGGAGAACGAGCGGGGAGCTGTTTTTT	once	TRBD2	TRBV5-4	TRBJ2-2
CASSQDMMGRGIPGELFF	TGTGCCAGCAGCCAAGATATGATGGGCAGGGGGATTCCCGGGGAGCTGTTTTTT	NA	TRBD1	TRBV4-2	TRBJ2-2
CASSSSVGQPYQETQYF	TGCGCCAGCAGCTCATCCGTAGGACAGCCGTACCAAGAGACCCAGTACTTC	NA	NA	TRBV5-1	TRBJ2-5
CARGEREVRIPTYEQYF	TGTGCCAGGGGTGAGCGGGAGGTTCGAATACCCACCTACGAGCAGTACTTC	NA	TRBD2	TRBV27	TRBJ2-7
CASSQESSGNTGELFF	TGCGCCAGCAGCCAAGAGTCTAGCGGGAACACCGGGGAGCTGTTTTTT	once	TRBD2	TRBV4-1	TRBJ2-2
CAISELLSRSSYEQYF	TGTGCCATCAGTGAGTTACTTTCCCGGAGCTCCTACGAGCAGTACTTC	NA	NA	TRBV10-3	TRBJ2-7
CSVEWQGGSYNEQFF	TGCAGCGTTGAGTGGCAGGGTGGCTCCTACAATGAGCAGTTCTTC	NA	NA	TRBV29-1	TRBJ2-1
CASSLVSGLGQGSYEQYF	TGTGCCAGCAGCTTAGTCTCTGGATTGGGACAGGGGTCCTACGAGCAGTACTTC	NA	TRBD1	TRBV7-2	TRBJ2-7
CASTETGTGSNQPQHF	TGTGCCAGCACCGAAACGGGTACTGGGAGCAATCAGCCCCAGCATTTT	few	NA	TRBV27	TRBJ1-5
CASRSPGLAGGTGELFF	TGCGCCAGCAGGTCTCCGGGACTAGCGGGAGGCACCGGGGAGCTGTTTTTT	NA	TRBD2	TRBV5-1	TRBJ2-2
CALSVGQQNTEAFF	TGTGCCCTCAGTGTGGGACAACAGAACACTGAAGCTTTCTTT	NA	NA	TRBV10-3	TRBJ1-1
CASSAGQGPLYEQYF	TGTGCCAGCAGCGCCGGACAGGGCCCACTCTACGAGCAGTACTTC	few	TRBD1	TRBV9	TRBJ2-7
CAISRDRESYEQYF	TGTGCCATCAGCAGGGACAGGGAGTCCTACGAGCAGTACTTC	few	TRBD1	TRBV10-3	TRBJ2-7
CAWAYYRGEQYF	TGTGCCTGGGCTTATTACAGGGGCGAGCAGTACTTC	NA	TRBD1	TRBV30	TRBJ2-7